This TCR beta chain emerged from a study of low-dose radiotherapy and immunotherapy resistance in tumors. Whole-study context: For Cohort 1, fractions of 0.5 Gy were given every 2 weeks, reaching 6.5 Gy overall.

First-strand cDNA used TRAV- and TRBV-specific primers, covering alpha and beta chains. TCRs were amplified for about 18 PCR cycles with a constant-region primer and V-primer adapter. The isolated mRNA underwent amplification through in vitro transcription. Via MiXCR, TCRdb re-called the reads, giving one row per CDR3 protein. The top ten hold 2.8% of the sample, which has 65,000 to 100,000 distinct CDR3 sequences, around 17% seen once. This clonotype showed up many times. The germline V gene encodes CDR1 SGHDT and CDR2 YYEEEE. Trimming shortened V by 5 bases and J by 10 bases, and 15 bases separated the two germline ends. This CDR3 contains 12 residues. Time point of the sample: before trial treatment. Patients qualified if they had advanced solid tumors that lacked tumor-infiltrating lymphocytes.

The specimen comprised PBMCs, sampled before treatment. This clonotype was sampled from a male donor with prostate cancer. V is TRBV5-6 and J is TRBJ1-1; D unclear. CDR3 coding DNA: TGTGCCAGCAGTCCCCTAAGAGAGGGAGCTTTCTTT. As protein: CASSPLREGAFF.